The T cell receptor beta chain described here comes from a study of PD-1 blockade in classical Hodgkin lymphoma. Overall study results and limits: CD4+ TCR diversity, unlike CD8+, rose significantly by C4D1. Reasons behind the repertoire differences stay unclear, perhaps disease activity or earlier therapy. For complete responders, baseline diversity was comparable to that of newly diagnosed patients.

Comments on this clone: Its antigen is still unknown.

From germline, CDR1 is SEHNR and CDR2 FQNEAQ (reference sequence). The J segment lost 2 bases and the V segment lost 1 base, leaving 13 bases of the junction unmatched. This CDR3 spans 19 amino acids. Profiled with immunoSEQ multiplex PCR; TCRdb holds only in-frame clones, not every one. The data contain approximately 20,000 clones, approximately 80% of them singletons. Time point reported: cycle 4 day 1 (C4D1), after 5 to 7 weeks of nivolumab. Relapse after autologous stem cell transplantation occurred in every patient, and brentuximab vedotin exposure varied. The chain combines TRBV7-9 with TRBJ1-1; 10 bases line up with TRBD1. The sample consisted of peripheral blood mononuclear cells (PBMCs), taken before the fourth cycle of nivolumab. The clonotype was recovered from a human donor with classical Hodgkin lymphoma. CDR3 bases: TGTGCCAGCAGCTTAGGCTCGATCCGGGACAGGGGTAGCAACACTGAAGCTTTCTTT. It codes for CASSLGSIRDRGSNTEAFF. Full variable domain (missing parts from reference TRBV7-9 and TRBJ1-1): DTGVSQNPRHKITKRGQNVTFRCDPISEHNRLYWYRQTLGQGPEFLTYFQNEAQLEKSRLLSDRFSAERPKGSFSTLEIQRTEQGDSAMYLCASSLGSIRDRGSNTEAFFGQGTRLTVV.